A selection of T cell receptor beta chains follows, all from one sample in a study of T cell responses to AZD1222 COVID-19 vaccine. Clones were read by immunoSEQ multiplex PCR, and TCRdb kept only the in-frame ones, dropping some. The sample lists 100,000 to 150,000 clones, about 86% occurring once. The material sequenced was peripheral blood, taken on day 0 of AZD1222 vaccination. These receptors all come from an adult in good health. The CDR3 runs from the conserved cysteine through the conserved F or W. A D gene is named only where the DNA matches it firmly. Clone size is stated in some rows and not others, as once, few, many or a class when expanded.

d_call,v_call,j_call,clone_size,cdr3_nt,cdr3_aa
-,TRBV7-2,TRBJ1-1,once,TGTGCCAGCAGCTTCACAGGCGCCGATGAAGCTTTCTTT,CASSFTGADEAFF
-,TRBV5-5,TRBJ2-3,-,TGTGCCAGCAGCTTACTCTCAGATACGCAGTATTTT,CASSLLSDTQYF
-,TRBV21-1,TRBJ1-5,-,TGTGCCAGCAGCAAAGGAGGAGGGTATAGCAATCAGCCCCAGCATTTT,CASSKGGGYSNQPQHF
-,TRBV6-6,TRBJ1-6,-,TGTGCCAGCAGTTTACATGAACTTAGGGTTTCACCCCTCCACTTT,CASSLHELRVSPLHF
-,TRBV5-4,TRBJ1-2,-,TGTGCCAGCAGCATGGGAGGGGCTAACTATGGCTACACCTTC,CASSMGGANYGYTF
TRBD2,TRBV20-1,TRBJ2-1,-,TGCAGTGCTAGTGCTAGCGGAAGCTCCTACAATGAGCAGTTCTTC,CSASASGSSYNEQFF
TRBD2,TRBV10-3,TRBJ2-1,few,TGTGCCATCAGTGAGTCTGGGACTAGCGGGAGCGCGAACAATGAGCAGTTCTTC,CAISESGTSGSANNEQFF
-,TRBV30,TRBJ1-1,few,TGTGCCTGGCATTTGAACACTGAAGCTTTCTTT,CAWHLNTEAFF
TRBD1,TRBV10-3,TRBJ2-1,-,TGTGCCATCAGTCCGGACAGGGGGAAGTACAATGAGCAGTTCTTC,CAISPDRGKYNEQFF
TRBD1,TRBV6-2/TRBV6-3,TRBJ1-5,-,TGTGCCAGCAGTGCCCGGACAGGGGGCACTCAGCCCCAGCATTTT,CASSARTGGTQPQHF
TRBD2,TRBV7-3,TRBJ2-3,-,TGTGCCAGCAGCTACCTAGCGGGTACTGGAGATACGCAGTATTTT,CASSYLAGTGDTQYF
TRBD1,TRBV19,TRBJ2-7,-,TGTGCCAGTAGTATTCATACAGGGGGCTACGACGAGCAGTACTTC,CASSIHTGGYDEQYF
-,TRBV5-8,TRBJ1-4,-,TGTGCCAGCAGCTTGGTGTCCTTCCGGCTGTTTTTT,CASSLVSFRLFF
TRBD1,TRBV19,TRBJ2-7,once,TGTGCCAGTAGCATGACAGGGGACGAGCAGTACTTC,CASSMTGDEQYF
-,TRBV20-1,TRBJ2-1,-,TGCAGTGCTAGTCCCTTGAGGAGCTCCTACAATGAGCAGTTCTTC,CSASPLRSSYNEQFF
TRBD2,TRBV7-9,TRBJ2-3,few,TGTGCCAGCAGCCGCGGGACTAGCGGAGATACGCAGTATTTT,CASSRGTSGDTQYF
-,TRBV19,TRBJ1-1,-,TGTGCCAGTAGTATTGGTGGAGGCCCTGAAGCTTTCTTT,CASSIGGGPEAFF
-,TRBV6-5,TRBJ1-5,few,TGTGCCAGCAGGAGATCGTCGAGTGGCAATCAGCCCCAGCATTTT,CASRRSSSGNQPQHF
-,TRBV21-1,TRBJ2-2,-,TGTGCCAGCAGCAATTACTACAGGGACCCCACCGGGGAGCTGTTTTTT,CASSNYYRDPTGELFF
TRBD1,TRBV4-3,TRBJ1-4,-,TGCGCCAGCAGCCAACCCCGGGGGGACAGAGGTGAAAAACTGTTTTTT,CASSQPRGDRGEKLFF
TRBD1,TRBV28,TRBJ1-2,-,TGTGCCAGCAGTCCTATAGGGCAGGGGGTTGGTGGCTACACCTTC,CASSPIGQGVGGYTF
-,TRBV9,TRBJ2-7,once,TGTGCCAGCAGCGTAGACGGGACTCCCTCCTACGAGCAGTACTTC,CASSVDGTPSYEQYF
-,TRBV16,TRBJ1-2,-,TGTGCCAGCAGCCAATCAGATCCTAACTATGGCTACACCTTC,CASSQSDPNYGYTF
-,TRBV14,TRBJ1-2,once,TGTGCCAGCAGCCAAACGCTTACAGGCAATGGCTACACCTTC,CASSQTLTGNGYTF
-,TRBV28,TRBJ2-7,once,TGTGCCAGCAACTTCCGCGGAGGTTACCCCGAGCAGTACTTC,CASNFRGGYPEQYF
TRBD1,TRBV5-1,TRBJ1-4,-,TGCGCCAGCAGCTCGACAGGGATCGGTGAAAAACTGTTTTTT,CASSSTGIGEKLFF